One sample yielded the 10 T cell receptor beta chains listed below, sequenced in a study of T cells after yellow fever vaccination. TCRdb passed the 5' RACE reads through MiXCR, listing each CDR3 protein once. This table has 320,000 or so distinct CDR3 sequences, 8% to 9.5% appearing once. The sample here was PBMCs, taken roughly 45 days after the first yellow fever vaccination. These receptors all stem from a man aged 18 to 35 who received the YFV17D yellow fever vaccine.

The genes are TRBV5-1 and TRBJ1-2; D gene uncertain. Per the germline V gene, CDR1 is SGHRS and CDR2 is YFSETQ. The germline V and J ends were trimmed by 4 bases and 6 bases, with 22 bases remaining between them. The CDR3 loop spans 16 amino acids. Here the CDR3 DNA reads TGCGCCAGCAGCCGCGCCCCCCTGGGCCAGGTCGATGGCTACACCTTC. This encodes CASSRAPLGQVDGYTF.

As for this clonotype: This may come from a read error, since a much larger clone is one base off. This chain links TRBV7-9 with TRBJ1-5; D gene uncertain. The CDR3 runs to 13 residues. Germline CDR1 and CDR2: SEHNR and FQNEAQ (reference sequence). V was shortened by 2 bases and J by 1 base, with 3 bases between the two germline ends. The CDR3 coding sequence is TGTGCCAGCAGCTTACAGAGCAATCAGCCCCAGCATTTT. This translates into CASSLQSNQPQHF.

The chain employs TRBV5-1 and TRBJ2-5, with a weak D call TRBD1 (6 bases). This CDR3 has 14 residues. V was shortened by 4 bases and J by 1 base, with 11 bases between the two germline ends. Germline V CDR1 and CDR2: SGHRS, YFSETQ. CDR3 residues: CASSRQDLQETQYF. The CDR3 DNA follows: TGCGCCAGCAGCCGACAGGACCTCCAAGAGACCCAGTACTTC.

V usage is TRBV4-1 and J usage is TRBJ2-7, with 7 bases matching TRBD1. V shed 5 bases, J shed 3 bases, and the junction held 7 bases outside the gene matches. Germline assignment: CDR1 MGHRA and CDR2 YSYEKL. CDR3 length equals 14 residues. The CDR3 reads CASSYRTGVYEQYV. The CDR3 bases are TGCGCCAGCAGCTATAGGACAGGAGTCTACGAGCAGTACGTC.

This clonotype turned up a few times. The V gene is TRBV5-1, the J gene TRBJ2-2; no reliable D call. Germline V gives CDR1 SGHRS, CDR2 YFSETQ. Trimming stripped 0 bases from V and 2 bases from J, with 11 bases between. The CDR3 loop spans 16 amino acids. Here the CDR3 DNA reads TGCGCCAGCAGCTTGGTATCTGCGTCCAACACCGGGGAGCTGTTTTTT. Residues: CASSLVSASNTGELFF.

This clonotype has at least ten counts. The gene calls are TRBV12-3 or TRBV12-4 and TRBJ1-2; weak D call: TRBD1 (5 bases). The CDR3 sequence is 15 residues long. Trimming left V 3 bases short and J 4 bases short, with 15 bases between. The CDR3 DNA follows: TGTGCCAGCAGTTTGGGACCTTTCATTGTCTATGGCTACACCTTC. It translates to CASSLGPFIVYGYTF.

This clonotype was seen a few times. The chain uses TRBV28 and TRBJ2-1; 12 bases agree with TRBD2. Germline loops: CDR1 MDHEN, CDR2 SYDVKM. The CDR3 is made up of 17 amino acids. Germline trimming cut 2 bases from V and 3 bases from J; bases unmatched to any gene: 5. Here the CDR3 DNA reads TGTGCCAGCAGTTTACTAGCGGGGGGGCGGGACTACAATGAGCAGTTCTTC. This translates into CASSLLAGGRDYNEQFF.

The chain joins TRBV6-1 to TRBJ1-4, with TRBD1 as a possible D gene (6 bases). Germline V CDR1 and CDR2: MNHNS, SASEGT. With 6 bases removed from V and 5 bases from J, the gap between germline ends came to 16 bases. The CDR3 has 15 residues. The CDR3, as DNA: TGTGCCAGCAGGGACAGCTATAAGGGGAATGAAAAACTGTTTTTT. Translation gives CASRDSYKGNEKLFF.

DNA of the CDR3: TGCGCCAGCAGTCCAAGGCAGGTCGGCAATCAGCCCCAGCATTTT. Protein sequence: CASSPRQVGNQPQHF. The chain is built from TRBV4-1 and TRBJ1-5; no reliable D call. Germline CDR1 is MGHRA and CDR2 is YSYEKL. Deletions cut 6 bases from V and 2 bases from J, with 14 bases between. This CDR3 is built from 15 residues.

This clonotype was found a few times. V and J are TRBV5-1 and TRBJ1-3, with unresolved D. Trimming cost V 4 bases and J 0 bases, with 11 bases left between them. This CDR3 is 15 amino acids long. Germline V gives CDR1 SGHRS, CDR2 YFSETQ. CDR3: CASSQDWSSGNTIYF. The CDR3 DNA reads as TGCGCCAGCAGCCAGGACTGGAGCTCTGGAAACACCATATATTTT.